Presented here are 25 T cell receptor beta chains from one specimen sequenced in a study of post-analysis software for immune sequencing data. Study-level points and caveats: In patients, about 5 TRBV segments were more frequent than in controls, with TRBV5-6, TRBV5-1 and TRBV20-1 among them.

cDNA libraries for TCR beta contained unique molecular identifiers. Via MiXCR, TCRdb re-called the PCR reads, giving one row per CDR3 protein. Of 800,000 to 950,000 distinct CDR3 sequences detected, about 57% appear once; the ten largest clones hold roughly 4.4%. Their antigens remain unidentified. Specimen: blood. All receptors derive from a girl between 10 and 17 years old with multiple sclerosis.

This clonotype was recorded a few times. The chain employs TRBV6-2 or TRBV6-3 and TRBJ2-3, with D possibly matching TRBD2 (5 bases). Germline-derived CDR1 and CDR2 are MNHEY and SVGEGT. The CDR3 loop spans 12 amino acids. V shed 8 bases and J shed 0 bases, with 6 bases lying between them. CDR3 in DNA: TGTGCCAGCGAGGGTAGCACAGATACGCAGTATTTT. Protein: CASEGSTDTQYF.

This clonotype was seen more than once but under ten times. V gene TRBV9 combines with J gene TRBJ2-7, with no clear D. The CDR3 consists of 14 residues. The V gene's germline CDR1 is SGDLS and CDR2 YYNGEE. Trimming cost V 0 bases and J 2 bases, with 9 bases left between them. The CDR3 loop reads CASSVEPGPYEQYF. The CDR3 bases are TGTGCCAGCAGCGTAGAACCGGGCCCCTACGAGCAGTACTTC.

The chain recombines TRBV29-1 with TRBJ1-1; D is undetermined. The germline V gene has CDR1 SQVTM and CDR2 ANQGSEA. CDR3 length: 15 residues. V was cut by 0 bases and J by 1 base, with 12 bases left in between. The DNA for the CDR3 is TGCAGCGTTGAAGATCTTCGGCAGGCGAACACTGAAGCTTTCTTT. Its protein is CSVEDLRQANTEAFF.

In its sample, this clonotype was seen a few times. V is TRBV4-1 and J is TRBJ2-3; 9 bases match TRBD2. The germline V gene has CDR1 MGHRA and CDR2 YSYEKL. The V segment lost 4 bases and the J segment 6 bases; nucleotides outside the gene matches: 8. CDR3 length: 15 amino acids. The CDR3 region has the DNA TGCGCCAGCAGCCGTTCGGGACTAGCCTACGATACGCAGTATTTT. Protein: CASSRSGLAYDTQYF.

The chain joins TRBV29-1 to TRBJ2-3; possibly TRBD1 or TRBD2 for D (6 bases each). Germline V CDR1 and CDR2: SQVTM, ANQGSEA. The CDR3 consists of 13 residues. V lost 3 bases, J lost 4 bases, and 11 bases lay in between. CDR3 amino acids: CSVESGGADTQYF. CDR3 coding DNA: TGCAGCGTTGAGTCCGGGGGCGCAGATACGCAGTATTTT.

V and J are TRBV29-1 and TRBJ2-1, with 11 bases aligning to TRBD2. The CDR3 extends over 13 amino acids. Germline V CDR1 and CDR2: SQVTM, ANQGSEA. V lost 4 bases to trimming and J lost 4 bases; unmatched junction nucleotides: 0. The CDR3 loop reads CSVVAGGYNEQFF. In DNA form, the CDR3 reads TGCAGCGTTGTAGCGGGAGGGTACAATGAGCAGTTCTTC.

This clonotype appeared a few times. This chain joins TRBV12-3 or TRBV12-4 and TRBJ2-1; D is unclear. V lost 5 bases to trimming and J lost 0 bases, with 8 bases between them. This CDR3 has 14 residues. This chain's CDR3 is CASSHLSSYNEQFF. CDR3 nucleotide sequence: TGTGCCAGCAGTCATTTGAGCTCCTACAATGAGCAGTTCTTC.

About this clonotype: Compared with germline, one end of the junction differs, possibly owing to a read error. The chain couples TRBV7-9 to TRBJ2-5, with D uncertain. The J call is uncertain, as TRBJ2-7 better fits the DNA end. There are 14 residues in the CDR3. In germline, CDR1 is SEHNR, CDR2 FQNEAQ (reference sequence). CDR3 in amino acids: CSSNAFLGSYEQYF. The CDR3 coding sequence is TGTTCCAGCAACGCGTTTCTAGGGTCCTACGAGCAGTACTTC.

This clonotype was picked up one time. This chain uses TRBV20-1 with TRBJ2-3; 14 positions match TRBD2. This CDR3 is 17 amino acids long. CDR1 and CDR2 from the germline V gene are DFQATT and SNEGSKA (reference sequence). The V segment lost 6 bases and the J segment 2 bases; nucleotides outside the gene matches: 10. The CDR3 loop reads CSADPGLAGATTDTQYF. The CDR3 nucleotides are TGCAGTGCCGACCCGGGACTAGCGGGGGCGACCACAGATACGCAGTATTTT.

The chain carries TRBV3-1 and TRBJ1-2, with 9 bases fitting TRBD1. The CDR3 loop spans 13 amino acids. Germline V gene sequence: CDR1 LGHDT, CDR2 YNNKEL (reference sequence). Unmatched junction bases numbered 4, after V lost 4 bases and J lost 7 bases. CDR3 region: CASSLRTGAGYTF. In DNA form, the CDR3 reads TGTGCCAGCAGCCTTAGGACAGGGGCTGGCTACACCTTC. The variable domain in full, completed from reference TRBV3-1 and TRBJ1-2, reads DTAVSQTPKYLVTQMGNDKSIKCEQNLGHDTMYWYKQDSKKFLKIMFSYNNKELIINETVPNRFSPKSPDKAHLNLHINSLELGDSAVYFCASSLRTGAGYTFGSGTRLTVV.

V usage is TRBV6-4 and J usage is TRBJ2-3, with 13 bases fitting TRBD2. Germline-derived CDR1 and CDR2 are MRHNA and SNTAGT. Trimming at V came to 6 bases and at J to 1 base, leaving 7 bases not matched to a gene. This CDR3 is 17 amino acids long. This chain's CDR3 is CASSEYTSGRGTDTQYF. Here the CDR3 DNA reads TGTGCCAGCAGCGAATATACTAGCGGGAGGGGCACAGATACGCAGTATTTT.

The chain joins TRBV5-1 to TRBJ1-3; no clear D. Trimming pared 0 bases from V and 4 bases from J, leaving 17 bases between. This CDR3 comprises 17 residues. Per the germline V gene, CDR1 is SGHRS and CDR2 is YFSETQ. This chain's CDR3 is CASSLDSWILAGNTIYF. The CDR3 DNA sequence: TGCGCCAGCAGCTTGGACAGTTGGATTCTCGCCGGAAACACCATATATTTT.

The genes are TRBV5-1 and TRBJ2-3; unclear D gene. The CDR3 has 14 amino acids. Germline CDR1 and CDR2: SGHRS and YFSETQ. Trimming removed 1 base from V and 5 bases from J, with 11 bases in between. CDR3 sequence reads: CASSLWLLKDTQYF. The DNA for the CDR3 is TGCGCCAGCAGCTTGTGGCTACTCAAAGATACGCAGTATTTT. Variable domain in full (rest from reference TRBV5-1 and TRBJ2-3): KAGVTQTPRYLIKTRGQQVTLSCSPISGHRSVSWYQQTPGQGLQFLFEYFSETQRNKGNFPGRFSGRQFSNSRSEMNVSTLELGDSALYLCASSLWLLKDTQYFGPGTRLTVL.

This clonotype was observed a single time. The gene calls are TRBV20-1 and TRBJ2-5; D perhaps matches TRBD1 (5 bases). In germline, CDR1 is DFQATT, CDR2 SNEGSKA (reference sequence). The CDR3 runs 13 residues. Deletions cut 5 bases from V and 5 bases from J, with 15 bases between. For the CDR3, the DNA is TGCAGTGCTGGGGCTGGATCAGGGGAGACCCAGTACTTC. It specifies CSAGAGSGETQYF.

The V call is TRBV18, the J call TRBJ2-1, with 9 nucleotides matching TRBD2. The germline V gene has CDR1 KGHSH and CDR2 LQKENI. V lost 2 bases and J lost 3; bases outside the gene matches: 5. There are 16 residues in the CDR3. CDR3: CASSPSELAGYNEQFF. The DNA for the CDR3 is TGTGCCAGCTCACCAAGTGAACTAGCGGGCTACAATGAGCAGTTCTTC.

The chain links TRBV29-1 to TRBJ2-2; a possible D gene is TRBD2 (6 bases). The CDR3 has 16 amino acids. Trimming stripped 6 bases from V and 2 bases from J, with 19 bases between. CDR1 is SQVTM, CDR2 ANQGSEA, per germline. Here the CDR3 DNA reads TGCAGCGTGGCCGGGAGAGGACGGACCAACACCGGGGAGCTGTTTTTT. Its translation is CSVAGRGRTNTGELFF.

The V call is TRBV7-8, the J call TRBJ2-5; D call uncertain. The J call may be wrong; the DNA end is better matched by TRBJ2-7. Germline lookup yields CDR1 SGHVS and CDR2 FQNEAQ. The CDR3 is 15 residues long. In nucleotides, the CDR3 is TGTGCCAGCAGCTACAGCCCCGCAACGACCCACGAGCAGTACTTC. It encodes CASSYSPATTHEQYF.

J is TRBJ2-3 and V is TRBV7-9; the D is unclear. The length of the CDR3 is 12 residues. V was pared by 4 bases and J by 2 bases, with 4 bases between. Per the germline V gene, CDR1 is SEHNR and CDR2 is FQNEAQ (reference sequence). CDR3 DNA sequence: TGTGCCAGCAGCTCCGTCACAGATACGCAGTATTTT. Translated, it gives CASSSVTDTQYF.

V usage is TRBV5-1 and J usage is TRBJ2-5; D might be TRBD1 or TRBD2, each matching 5 bases. From germline, CDR1 is SGHRS and CDR2 YFSETQ. This CDR3 comprises 15 residues. V lost 0 bases and J 5 bases, leaving 14 bases between the germline ends. CDR3 in DNA: TGCGCCAGCAGCTTGGGCGCGACCGGGGCGGAGACCCAGTACTTC. Translation: CASSLGATGAETQYF.

The sample holds one count of this clonotype. The chain uses TRBV5-1 and TRBJ2-3; TRBD1 matches at 9 bases. With V trimmed by 0 bases and J by 2 bases, 4 bases remained unmatched. CDR1 SGHRS and CDR2 YFSETQ come from the germline V gene. The CDR3 runs to 16 residues. The CDR3, as DNA: TGCGCCAGCAGCTTGGGGACAGGGGACTACACAGATACGCAGTATTTT. Protein: CASSLGTGDYTDTQYF.

This chain joins TRBV5-1 and TRBJ2-7; maybe TRBD2 (6 bases). This CDR3 region has 16 residues. The germline CDR1 and CDR2 sequences are SGHRS and YFSETQ. V lost 2 bases, J lost 2 bases, and 17 bases lay in between. CDR3 sequence (DNA): TGCGCCAGCAGCTTACAAATCGGGAGAACCACCTACGAGCAGTACTTC. This codes for CASSLQIGRTTYEQYF.

The chain uses TRBV25-1 and TRBJ2-1, with D possibly matching TRBD2 (5 bases). This CDR3 has 15 residues. The germline CDR1 and CDR2 sequences are MGHDK and SYGVNS. Trimming cost V 3 bases and J 8 bases, with 17 bases left between them. CDR3 region: CASSDANGVGDEQFF. The CDR3 region has the DNA TGTGCCAGCAGTGACGCCAACGGGGTCGGCGATGAGCAGTTCTTC.

The chain uses TRBV6-5 and TRBJ2-1; no firm D call. Trimming shortened V by 0 bases and J by 0 bases, and 15 bases separated the two germline ends. The CDR3 consists of 18 residues. Germline CDR1 reads MNHEY; CDR2 reads SVGAGI. CDR3 loop: CASSYSISVTGSYNEQFF. The CDR3 coding sequence is TGTGCCAGCAGTTACTCGATATCTGTGACGGGCTCCTACAATGAGCAGTTCTTC.

The sample holds a few counts of this clonotype. The chain uses TRBV12-3 or TRBV12-4 and TRBJ2-7; 8 bases match TRBD2. J was trimmed by 3 bases and V by 6 bases; bases with no gene match: 10. There are 15 residues in the CDR3. CDR3 amino acids: CASSLTGGTYYEQYF. The CDR3 DNA follows: TGTGCCAGCAGCCTTACGGGGGGGACTTACTACGAGCAGTACTTC.

The rearrangement uses TRBV25-1 and TRBJ2-5; no clear D. V was pared by 5 bases and J by 3 bases, with 10 bases between. The germline gives CDR1 MGHDK, CDR2 SYGVNS. The CDR3 contains 13 residues. CDR3 bases: TGTGCCAGCAGTATTCTAGTAGAAGAGACCCAGTACTTC. Protein sequence: CASSILVEETQYF. Supplemented by reference TRBV25-1 and TRBJ2-5, the full variable domain reads EADIYQTPRYLVIGTGKKITLECSQTMGHDKMYWYQQDPGMELHLIHYSYGVNSTEKGDLSSESTVSRIRTEHFPLTLESARPSHTSQYLCASSILVEETQYFGPGTRLLVL.